Listed below are T cell receptor beta chains from one sample, sequenced in a study of control samples from healthy donors and cancer patients. Produced via immunoSEQ multiplex PCR; TCRdb's table is partial and in-frame only. There are around 150,000 clones in the sample; around 90% occur only once, and 12% lies in the top ten. The sample was blood. The source is a man in his thirties or forties in good health. Both conserved end residues are part of each CDR3. The order of the fields is D gene, clone size, V gene, J gene, CDR3 protein, CDR3 DNA. D genes are given only for firm matches. Rows give clone size only sometimes, using once, few, many, or a class for an expanded clone.

.	.	TRBV7-3	TRBJ1-3	CASSARYGDTIYF	TGTGCCAGCAGCGCGAGATACGGGGACACCATATATTTT
.	.	TRBV7-2	TRBJ2-1	CASSLDAASLRANEQFF	TGTGCCAGCAGCCTCGATGCCGCGTCGCTCAGGGCCAATGAGCAGTTCTTC
TRBD1	.	TRBV19	TRBJ1-5	CASSVTRDRASNQPQHF	TGTGCCAGTAGTGTGACACGGGACAGGGCCAGCAATCAGCCCCAGCATTTT
.	.	TRBV3-1/TRBV3-2	TRBJ1-3	CASSQDRQNTIYF	TGTGCCAGCAGCCAAGATCGTCAAAACACCATATATTTT
TRBD1	.	TRBV29-1	TRBJ2-2	CSVVAGQGTTGELFF	TGCAGCGTTGTGGCGGGACAGGGGACCACCGGGGAGCTGTTTTTT
.	.	TRBV28	TRBJ2-1	CASRLRLVAVNNEQFF	TGTGCCAGCAGACTCCGGCTAGTAGCCGTAAACAATGAGCAGTTCTTC
.	.	TRBV12-3/TRBV12-4	TRBJ1-4	CASRPGPNEKLFF	TGTGCCAGCAGACCCGGACCTAATGAAAAACTGTTTTTT
.	.	TRBV24-1	TRBJ2-1	CATAKGGSYNEQFF	TGTGCCACAGCAAAGGGTGGATCCTACAATGAGCAGTTCTTC
.	.	TRBV28	TRBJ2-7	CASSLVTSRSEQYF	TGTGCCAGCAGTTTAGTGACCTCGAGGTCCGAGCAGTACTTC
TRBD1	once	TRBV24-1	TRBJ1-2	CATSDFWEKGQLPLGYTF	TGTGCCACCAGTGATTTTTGGGAAAAGGGACAGTTACCTTTAGGCTACACCTTC
.	.	TRBV19	TRBJ2-4	CVSSIWSNQNIQYF	TGTGTCAGTAGTATATGGTCAAACCAAAACATTCAGTACTTC
.	once	TRBV4-1	TRBJ2-1	CASSQESGPYNEQFF	TGCGCCAGCAGCCAAGAAAGCGGACCATACAATGAGCAGTTCTTC
TRBD2	once	TRBV28	TRBJ2-5	CASREGTSEQTQYF	TGTGCCAGCAGAGAGGGGACTAGCGAACAGACCCAGTACTTC
.	few	TRBV6-4	TRBJ2-2	CASRTHSIPSGELFF	TGTGCCAGCAGAACCCACAGTATCCCATCCGGGGAGCTGTTTTTT
.	.	TRBV6-6	TRBJ1-6	CASSPLGTGPTPLHF	TGTGCCAGCAGTCCCCTTGGAACAGGACCAACACCCCTCCACTTT
.	.	TRBV11-3	TRBJ1-6	CASSQGDRPIETLHF	TGTGCCAGCAGCCAAGGAGACAGACCTATAGAGACCCTCCACTTT
.	.	TRBV27	TRBJ2-3	CASGQSTDTQYF	TGTGCCAGCGGACAGAGTACAGATACGCAGTATTTT
TRBD2	.	TRBV7-9	TRBJ2-1	CASSSRLAETHNEQFF	TGTGCCAGCAGCTCCCGACTAGCGGAGACCCACAATGAGCAGTTCTTC
TRBD2	.	TRBV7-8	TRBJ2-7	CASSQRLAGGGDYEQYF	TGTGCCAGCAGCCAGAGACTAGCGGGGGGAGGTGACTACGAGCAGTACTTC
.	few	TRBV30	TRBJ1-1	CAWSKRANTEAFF	TGTGCCTGGAGTAAGCGGGCGAACACTGAAGCTTTCTTT
TRBD2	.	TRBV3-1/TRBV3-2	TRBJ2-3	CASSLGTSGGSTQYF	TGTGCCAGCAGCCTTGGGACTAGCGGGGGATCGACGCAGTATTTT
TRBD1	.	TRBV5-1	TRBJ2-2	CASSLREQGGSNTGELFF	TGCGCCAGCAGCTTGAGGGAACAGGGGGGCTCGAACACCGGGGAGCTGTTTTTT
.	.	TRBV9	TRBJ2-2	CASSVIKGRNTGELFF	TGTGCCAGCAGCGTTATAAAGGGAAGGAACACCGGGGAGCTGTTTTTT
TRBD1	.	TRBV7-8	TRBJ2-3	CASSLEGQGGTQYF	TGTGCCAGCAGCTTAGAGGGACAGGGCGGTACGCAGTATTTT